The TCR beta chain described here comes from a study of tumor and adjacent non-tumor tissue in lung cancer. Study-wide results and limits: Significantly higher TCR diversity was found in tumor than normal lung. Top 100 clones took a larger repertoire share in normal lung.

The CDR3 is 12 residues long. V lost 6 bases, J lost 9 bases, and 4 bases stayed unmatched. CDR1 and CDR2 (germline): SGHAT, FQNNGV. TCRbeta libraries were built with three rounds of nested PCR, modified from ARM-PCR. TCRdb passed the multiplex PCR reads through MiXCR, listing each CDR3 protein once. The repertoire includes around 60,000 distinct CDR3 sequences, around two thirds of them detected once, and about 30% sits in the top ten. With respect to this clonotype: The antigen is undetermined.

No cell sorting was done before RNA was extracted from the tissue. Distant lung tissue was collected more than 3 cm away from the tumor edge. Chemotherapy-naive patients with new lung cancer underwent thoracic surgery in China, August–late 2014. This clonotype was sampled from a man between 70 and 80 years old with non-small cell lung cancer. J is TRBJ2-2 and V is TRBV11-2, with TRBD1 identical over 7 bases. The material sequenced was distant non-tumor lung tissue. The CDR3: CASSPQGRELFF. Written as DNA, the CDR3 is TGTGCCAGCAGTCCACAGGGGAGGGAGCTGTTTTTT.